Each of the 2 T cell receptor beta chains below was sequenced from the same sample in a study of cytomegalovirus exposure and HLA in healthy donors. Vbeta (60) and Jbeta (13) primers were used in the PCR. Measured with immunoSEQ multiplex PCR; TCRdb has only the in-frame clones, and not every one. The sample contains roughly 86,000 clones, roughly 73% of which appear only once. The sequenced sample consisted of PBMCs. The receptors here all came from a man over 45 in good health and CMV-seropositive.

The chain recombines TRBV7-2 with TRBJ2-3; TRBD2 agrees at 8 bases. V dropped 1 base and J dropped 5; count of bases not matched to a gene: 8. There are 16 residues in the CDR3. Germline V gives CDR1 SGHTA, CDR2 FQGNSA. In DNA form, the CDR3 reads TGTGCCAGCAGCTTAGGGCCCACGGGGGGGCAAGATACGCAGTATTTT. It specifies CASSLGPTGGQDTQYF.

The gene calls are TRBV10-3 and TRBJ2-7; 10 bases align to TRBD1. CDR3 length equals 15 residues. The V gene end was trimmed by 4 bases and the J gene end by 3 bases; junction bases not matched to a gene: 6. Germline V gene data show CDR1 as ENHRY and CDR2 as SYGVKD. The CDR3, as DNA: TGTGCCATCAGTGCTCGACAGGGGGCTAGCTACGAGCAGTACTTC. Amino acids: CAISARQGASYEQYF.